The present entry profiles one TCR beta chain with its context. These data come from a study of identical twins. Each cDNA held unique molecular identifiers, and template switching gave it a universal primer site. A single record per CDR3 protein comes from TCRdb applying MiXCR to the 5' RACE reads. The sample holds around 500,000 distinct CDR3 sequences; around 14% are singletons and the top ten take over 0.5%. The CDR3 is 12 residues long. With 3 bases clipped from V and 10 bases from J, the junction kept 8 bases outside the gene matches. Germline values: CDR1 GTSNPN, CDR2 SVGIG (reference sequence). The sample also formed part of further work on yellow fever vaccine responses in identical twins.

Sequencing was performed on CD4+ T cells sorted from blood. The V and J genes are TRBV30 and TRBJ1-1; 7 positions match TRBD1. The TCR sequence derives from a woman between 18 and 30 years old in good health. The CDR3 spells CAWSGPKGAAFF. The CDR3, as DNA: TGTGCCTGGAGCGGGCCCAAGGGGGCAGCTTTCTTT.